Each of the 17 T cell receptor beta chains below was sequenced from the same sample in a study of tumor-infiltrating lymphocytes in primary liver carcinoma. Constant-region priming of around 500 ng total RNA yielded TCR beta cDNA. Sequencing libraries for TCR beta derived from three nested multiplex PCR rounds that used slightly modified ARM-PCR. Primers for the first two PCR rounds were TRBV1-TRBV30 forward primers and a C-beta reverse primer (approximately 10 cycles per round). TCRdb used MiXCR to reprocess the multiplex PCR reads, holding one entry per CDR3 protein. The data show fewer than 250,000 distinct CDR3 sequences, 85% seen once. For each extraction, RNA and DNA were obtained together from 20-30 mg of unsorted bulk tissue. The material sequenced was tumor tissue from primary liver carcinoma. The receptor set was obtained from a man aged 40-49 years with primary liver carcinoma and hepatitis B virus infection.

Worth noting for this clonotype: The junction departs from the called germline gene at one end, perhaps through a read error. The V gene is TRBV11-1, the J gene TRBJ2-7; D call uncertain. This CDR3 has 12 residues. In germline, CDR1 is SGHAT, CDR2 FQDESV (reference sequence). The CDR3 here is CASSPGNYEQYF. CDR3 DNA: TGTGCCAGCAGCCCAGGCAACTACGAACAGTACTTC.

Regarding this clonotype: With a much larger clone just one base away, this may be a read error. The rearrangement joins TRBV2 to TRBJ2-3; no firm D call. CDR1 is SNHLY, CDR2 FYNNEI, per germline. This CDR3 comprises 15 residues. V was trimmed by 1 base and J by 0 bases, leaving 8 bases between them. The CDR3 spells CASSEEARSTDTQYF. The CDR3 nucleotides are TGTGCCAGCAGTGAAGAAGCCAGGAGCACAGATACGCAGTATTTT.

Concerning this clonotype itself: The junction shows a germline mismatch at one end, possibly a read error. The chain recombines TRBV6-1 with TRBJ2-7; the match to TRBD2 covers 9 bases. CDR1 and CDR2 (germline): MNHNS, SASEGT. The CDR3 contains 15 residues. DNA for the CDR3: TGTGCTAGCACGAGTAGCGGGAGCCCTACCTACGAGCAGTACTTC. Its protein is CASTSSGSPTYEQYF.

This clonotype was counted at least ten times. V is TRBV25-1 and J is TRBJ2-2; D is perhaps TRBD1 (6 bases). Germline CDR1 is MGHDK and CDR2 is SYGVNS. Between the trimmed V and J ends, which lost 11 bases and 6 bases, there was a span of 13 bases. This CDR3 comprises 12 residues. The CDR3 region has the DNA TGTGCCTGTGGGGGCAGAGCCGGGGAGCTGTTTTTT. Its translation: CACGGRAGELFF.

The chain carries TRBV5-4 and TRBJ2-7; D might be TRBD2 (5 bases). The V gene's germline CDR1 is SGHNT and CDR2 YYREEE (reference sequence). The CDR3 totals 14 residues. The CDR3 bases are TGTATCAGCAGCGAGGCGGACTGGGCCCCCGAGCAGTACTTC. This sequence encodes CISSEADWAPEQYF.

Concerning this clonotype: It may be a read error: a sequence one base away is much more abundant. The rearrangement links TRBV7-9 to TRBJ2-7; D perhaps matches TRBD2 (5 bases). In germline, CDR1 is SEHNR, CDR2 FQNEAQ (reference sequence). This CDR3 is 14 amino acids long. The V end was cut by 5 bases, the J end by 2 bases, with 13 bases between. CDR3 sequence: CASSPRKRAYEQYF. The CDR3 DNA is TGTGCCAGCAGCCCCAGGAAGAGGGCCTACGAGCAGTACTTC.

Comments on this clonotype: The CDR3 end shows no conserved phenylalanine or tryptophan, and so a read error is likely. The gene calls are TRBV6-1 and TRBJ2-6; the match to TRBD1 covers 10 bases. Germline V gives CDR1 MNHNS, CDR2 SASEGT. The CDR3 length is 19 residues. The CDR3 nucleotides are TGTGCCAGAAGTGCACTCTGGGACAGGGGAGTAGGTGGGGCCAACGTCCTGACTTTA. This gives the protein CARSALWDRGVGGANVLTL.

Notes on this clonotype: No conserved phenylalanine or tryptophan ends this CDR3, so it is likely a read error. The limits of the CDR3 on the DNA are not certain, so only TCRdb's listed CDR3 is given. The CDR3 loop reads CASSQRGLYNEQSL. This rearrangement joins TRBV4-2 to TRBJ2-1; TRBD2 was called by the table and not checked on the DNA. From germline, CDR1 is LGHNA and CDR2 YNFKEQ. The CDR3 comprises 14 residues, both ends counted.

This clonotype came up a few times. No conserved phenylalanine or tryptophan is present at the end of the CDR3, so a read error is the likely explanation. The DNA is left out, because the CDR3 cannot be placed on it with certainty; the CDR3 is given as TCRdb lists it. The V call is TRBV29-1, the J call TRBJ2-2; the D call TRBD2 from the table was never checked on the DNA. The germline CDR1 and CDR2 sequences are SQVTM and ANQGSEA. The CDR3 is 15 amino acids long, termini counted. CDR3 loop: CSIGTSAANTGELFI.

Concerning this clonotype itself: The junction and the germline gene differ at one end; a read error may be behind it. The chain combines TRBV6-5 with TRBJ1-1; D not certain. This CDR3 region has 13 residues. Per germline, CDR1 MNHEY and CDR2 SVGAGI. The CDR3 protein is CVSSSSINTGAFF. CDR3 in DNA: TGTGTCAGCAGTTCCTCAATAAACACTGGAGCTTTCTTT.

As for this clonotype: Here the CDR3 omits its conserved ending phenylalanine or tryptophan, so a read error is the likely source. The rearrangement uses TRBV6-5 and TRBJ2-1; 12 nucleotides line up with TRBD2. Germline loops: CDR1 MNHEY, CDR2 SVGAGI. CDR3 length equals 17 residues. The CDR3 here is CASRPHGLAGIYNKQFL. The DNA of the CDR3 is TGTGCCAGCAGACCACATGGACTAGCGGGGATCTACAATAAGCAGTTCCTC.

For this clonotype: The junction and the germline gene differ at one end; a read error may be behind it. This chain joins TRBV11-1 and TRBJ2-3; D assignment may be TRBD1 or TRBD2 (5 bases each). This CDR3 has 19 amino acids. In germline, CDR1 is SGHAT, CDR2 FQDESV (reference sequence). CDR3 amino acids: CGSSSGGSSVGSCTDTQYF. The DNA for the CDR3 is TGTGGCAGCAGCTCTGGGGGAAGCTCTGTTGGATCCTGCACAGATACGCAGTATTTT.

In this sample, this clonotype turned up a few times. The junction and the germline gene differ at one end; a read error may be behind it. The chain employs TRBV11-2 and TRBJ2-4; D ambiguous. The CDR3 runs 15 residues. Germline CDR1 reads SGHAT; CDR2 reads FQNNGV. The CDR3 DNA is TGTGCCAGCACCACTCCGGCGGTAACCAAAAACATTCAGCACTTC. Encoded protein: CASTTPAVTKNIQHF.

Notes on this clonotype: A much larger clone lies a single base off, so this may be a read error. J is TRBJ1-1 and V is TRBV9, with TRBD1 as a possible D gene (6 bases). This CDR3 region has 15 residues. Germline CDR1 is SGDLS and CDR2 is YYNGEE. CDR3 sequence: CVSSVDGQPITEAFF. The CDR3 DNA reads as TGTGTCAGCAGCGTAGATGGACAGCCGATCACTGAAGCTTTCTTT.

Notes on this clonotype: Since no conserved phenylalanine or tryptophan closes the CDR3, a read error is the likely cause. The J gene is TRBJ2-7, the V gene TRBV4-3, with a weak D call TRBD2 (6 bases). CDR1 and CDR2 from the germline V gene are LGHNA and YSLEER. The CDR3 has 16 residues. V lost 0 bases and J lost 5, with 17 bases in between. The CDR3 nucleotides are TGCGCCAGCAGCCAAGATTTTGGGAGGACACCGGACGAGCAGTACCTC. This codes for CASSQDFGRTPDEQYL.

As regards this clonotype: The junction and the germline gene differ at one end; a read error may be behind it. The chain combines TRBV29-1 with TRBJ2-2; 7 positions match TRBD2. CDR1 and CDR2 from the germline V gene are SQVTM and ANQGSEA. CDR3 size: 15 residues. CDR3 sequence: CSVVKAGAYTGELFF. For the CDR3, the DNA is TGCAGCGTTGTCAAGGCGGGAGCGTACACCGGGGAGCTCTTTTTT.

For this clonotype: It is likely a read error, because the conserved phenylalanine at the end of the CDR3 is missing. This chain uses TRBV11-1 with TRBJ2-1; 8 bases fit TRBD1. Germline V lookup: CDR1 SGHAT, CDR2 FQDESV (reference sequence). J lost 5 bases, V lost 3 bases, and 9 bases had no gene match. This CDR3 has 16 residues. CDR3 DNA: TGTGCCAGCAGCTTGGGACAGGCCAGTTCCCACAATGAGCAGTTCTTA. Translating it yields CASSLGQASSHNEQFL.